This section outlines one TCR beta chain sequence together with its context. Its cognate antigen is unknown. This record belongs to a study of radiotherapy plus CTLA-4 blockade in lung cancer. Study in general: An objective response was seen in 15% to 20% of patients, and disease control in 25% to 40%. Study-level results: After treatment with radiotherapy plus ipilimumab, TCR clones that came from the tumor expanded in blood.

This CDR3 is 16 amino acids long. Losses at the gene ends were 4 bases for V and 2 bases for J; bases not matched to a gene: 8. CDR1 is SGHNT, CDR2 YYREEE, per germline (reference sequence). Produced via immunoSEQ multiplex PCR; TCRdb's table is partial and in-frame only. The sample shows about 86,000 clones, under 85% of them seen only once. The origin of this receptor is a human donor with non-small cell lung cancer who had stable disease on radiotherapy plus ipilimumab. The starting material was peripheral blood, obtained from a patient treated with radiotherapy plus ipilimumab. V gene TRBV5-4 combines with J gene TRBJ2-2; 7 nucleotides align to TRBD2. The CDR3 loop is CASSRPGLPNTGELFF. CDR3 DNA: TGTGCCAGCAGCCGGCCGGGACTACCTAACACCGGGGAGCTGTTTTTT.